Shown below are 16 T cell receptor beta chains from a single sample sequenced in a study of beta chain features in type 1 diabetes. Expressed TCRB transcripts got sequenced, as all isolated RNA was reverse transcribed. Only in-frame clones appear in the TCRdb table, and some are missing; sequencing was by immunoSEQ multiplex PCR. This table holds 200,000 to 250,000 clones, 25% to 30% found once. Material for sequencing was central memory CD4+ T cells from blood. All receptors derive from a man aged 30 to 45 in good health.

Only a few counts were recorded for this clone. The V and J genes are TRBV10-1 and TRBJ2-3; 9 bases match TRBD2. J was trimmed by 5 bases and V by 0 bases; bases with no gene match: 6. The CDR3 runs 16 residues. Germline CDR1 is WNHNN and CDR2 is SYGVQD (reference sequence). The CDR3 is CASSESNSGSGDTQYF. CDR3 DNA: TGCGCCAGCAGTGAGTCGAATAGCGGGAGCGGAGATACGCAGTATTTT.

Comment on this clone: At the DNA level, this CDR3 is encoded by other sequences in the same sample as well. The CDR3 nucleotides read TGTGCCAGCAGCATGCAGGATGGTGGCTACACCTTC. This codes for CASSMQDGGYTF. The chain carries TRBV7-2 and TRBJ1-2; D not certain. This CDR3 contains 12 residues. Per the germline V gene, CDR1 is SGHTA and CDR2 is FQGNSA. The V end was cut by 5 bases, the J end by 7 bases, with 11 bases between.

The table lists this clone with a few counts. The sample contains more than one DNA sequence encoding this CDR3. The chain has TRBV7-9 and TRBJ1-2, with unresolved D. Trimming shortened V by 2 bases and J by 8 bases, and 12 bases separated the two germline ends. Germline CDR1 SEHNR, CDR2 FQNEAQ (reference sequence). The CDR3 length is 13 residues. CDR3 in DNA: TGTGCCAGCAGCTTACCAAGGGTAGGAGGCTACACCTTC. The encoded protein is CASSLPRVGGYTF. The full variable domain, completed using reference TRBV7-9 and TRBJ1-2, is DTGVSQNPRHKITKRGQNVTFRCDPISEHNRLYWYRQTLGQGPEFLTYFQNEAQLEKSRLLSDRFSAERPKGSFSTLEIQRTEQGDSAMYLCASSLPRVGGYTFGSGTRLTVV.

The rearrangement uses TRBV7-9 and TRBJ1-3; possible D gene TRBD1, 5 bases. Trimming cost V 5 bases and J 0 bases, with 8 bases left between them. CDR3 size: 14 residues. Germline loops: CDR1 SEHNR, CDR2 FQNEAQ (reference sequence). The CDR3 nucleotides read TGTGCCAGCAGCCGGGGGTCCTCTGGAAACACCATATATTTT. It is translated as CASSRGSSGNTIYF. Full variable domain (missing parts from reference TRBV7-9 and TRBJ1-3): DTGVSQNPRHKITKRGQNVTFRCDPISEHNRLYWYRQTLGQGPEFLTYFQNEAQLEKSRLLSDRFSAERPKGSFSTLEIQRTEQGDSAMYLCASSRGSSGNTIYFGEGSWLTVV.

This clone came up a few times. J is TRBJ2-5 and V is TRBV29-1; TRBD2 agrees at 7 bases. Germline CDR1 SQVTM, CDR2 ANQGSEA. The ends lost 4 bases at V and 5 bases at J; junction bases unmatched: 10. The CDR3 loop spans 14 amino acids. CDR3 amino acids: CSVGSGGRSETQYF. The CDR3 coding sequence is TGCAGCGTTGGTTCCGGCGGGAGATCCGAGACCCAGTACTTC.

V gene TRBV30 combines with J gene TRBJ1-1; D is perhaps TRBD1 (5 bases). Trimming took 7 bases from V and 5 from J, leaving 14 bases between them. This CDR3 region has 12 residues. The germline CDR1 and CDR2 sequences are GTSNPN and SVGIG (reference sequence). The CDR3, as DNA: TGTGCCTTAAAGCACGGGGGAACTGAAGCTTTCTTT. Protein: CALKHGGTEAFF. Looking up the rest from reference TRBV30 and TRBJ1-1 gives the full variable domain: SQTIHQWPATLVQPVGSPLSLECTVEGTSNPNLYWYRQAAGRGLQLLFYSVGIGQISSEVPQNLSASRPQDRQFILSSKKLLLSDSGFYLCALKHGGTEAFFGQGTRLTVV.

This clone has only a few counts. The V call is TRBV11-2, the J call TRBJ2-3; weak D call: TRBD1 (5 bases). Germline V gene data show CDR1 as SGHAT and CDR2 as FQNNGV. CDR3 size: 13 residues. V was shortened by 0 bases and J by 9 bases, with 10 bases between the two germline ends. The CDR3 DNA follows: TGTGCCAGCAGCTTAGAACTTTCAGGGACGCAGTATTTT. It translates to CASSLELSGTQYF.

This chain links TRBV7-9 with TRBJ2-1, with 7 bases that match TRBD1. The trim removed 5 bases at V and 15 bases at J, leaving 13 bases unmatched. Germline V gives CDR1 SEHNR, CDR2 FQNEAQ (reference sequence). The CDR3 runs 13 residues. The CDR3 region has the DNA TGTGCCAGCAGCGCAACCACAGGGGTGTATATGTTCTTC. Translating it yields CASSATTGVYMFF.

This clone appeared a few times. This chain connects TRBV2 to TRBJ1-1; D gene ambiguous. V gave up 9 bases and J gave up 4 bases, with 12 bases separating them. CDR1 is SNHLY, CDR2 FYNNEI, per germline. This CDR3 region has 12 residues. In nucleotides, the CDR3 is TGTGCCAGAGCCCCTCAGAGCACTGAAGCTTTCTTT. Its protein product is CARAPQSTEAFF.

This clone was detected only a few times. CDR3 protein: CASSIQPPQAFNEQFF. CDR3 DNA sequence: TGTGCCAGCAGCATTCAGCCCCCCCAGGCTTTCAATGAGCAGTTCTTC. The chain couples TRBV7-2 to TRBJ2-1; unclear D gene. The V and J ends lost 5 bases and 6 bases respectively, with 20 bases between them. The CDR3 spans 16 residues. From germline, CDR1 is SGHTA and CDR2 FQGNSA.

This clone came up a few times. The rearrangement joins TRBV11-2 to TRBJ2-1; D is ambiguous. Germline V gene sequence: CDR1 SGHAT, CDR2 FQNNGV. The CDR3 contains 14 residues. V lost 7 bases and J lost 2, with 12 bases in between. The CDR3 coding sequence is TGTGCCAGCACCCCGAGGAGTGCCTACAATGAGCAGTTCTTC. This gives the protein CASTPRSAYNEQFF. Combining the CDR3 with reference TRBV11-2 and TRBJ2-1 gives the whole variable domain EAGVAQSPRYKIIEKRQSVAFWCNPISGHATLYWYQQILGQGPKLLIQFQNNGVVDDSQLPKDRFSAERLKGVDSTLKIQPAKLEDSAVYLCASTPRSAYNEQFFGPGTRLTVL.

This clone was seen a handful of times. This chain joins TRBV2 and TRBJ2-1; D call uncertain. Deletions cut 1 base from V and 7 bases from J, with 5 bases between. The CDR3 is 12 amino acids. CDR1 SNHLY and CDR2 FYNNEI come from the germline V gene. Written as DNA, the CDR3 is TGTGCCAGCAGTGAAGGACTGAATGAGCAGTTCTTC. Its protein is CASSEGLNEQFF.

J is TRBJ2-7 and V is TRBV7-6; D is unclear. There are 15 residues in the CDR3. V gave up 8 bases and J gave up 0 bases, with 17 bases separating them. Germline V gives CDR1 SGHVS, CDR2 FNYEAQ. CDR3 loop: CASRKSTESSYEQYF. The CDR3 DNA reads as TGTGCCAGCCGTAAGAGTACGGAGAGCTCCTACGAGCAGTACTTC.

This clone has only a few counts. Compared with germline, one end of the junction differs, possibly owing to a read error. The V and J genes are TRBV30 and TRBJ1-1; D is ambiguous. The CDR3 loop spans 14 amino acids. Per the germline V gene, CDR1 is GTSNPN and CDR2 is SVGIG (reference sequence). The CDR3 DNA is TGTGCCTGGAGTGACTTCCACCCGAACGCTGAAGCTTTCTTT. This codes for CAWSDFHPNAEAFF. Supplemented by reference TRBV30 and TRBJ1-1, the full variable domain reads SQTIHQWPATLVQPVGSPLSLECTVEGTSNPNLYWYRQAAGRGLQLLFYSVGIGQISSEVPQNLSASRPQDRQFILSSKKLLLSDSGFYLCAWSDFHPNAEAFFGQGTRLTVV.

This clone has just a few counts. The CDR3 sequence: CATSPPPSSGRTYEQYF. The DNA for the CDR3 is TGTGCCACCAGCCCCCCTCCTAGTAGCGGGAGAACCTACGAGCAGTACTTC. The chain employs TRBV15 and TRBJ2-7; TRBD2 aligns across 9 bases. Germline loops: CDR1 LNHNV, CDR2 YYDKDF (reference sequence). The CDR3 is 17 amino acids. V gave up 5 bases and J gave up 2 bases; unmatched junction bases: 13.

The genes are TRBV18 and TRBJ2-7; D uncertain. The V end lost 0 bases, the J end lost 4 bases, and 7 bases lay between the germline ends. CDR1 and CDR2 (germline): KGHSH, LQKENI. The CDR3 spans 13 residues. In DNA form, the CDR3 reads TGTGCCAGCTCACCACCAGCAACTTACGAGCAGTACTTC. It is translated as CASSPPATYEQYF.